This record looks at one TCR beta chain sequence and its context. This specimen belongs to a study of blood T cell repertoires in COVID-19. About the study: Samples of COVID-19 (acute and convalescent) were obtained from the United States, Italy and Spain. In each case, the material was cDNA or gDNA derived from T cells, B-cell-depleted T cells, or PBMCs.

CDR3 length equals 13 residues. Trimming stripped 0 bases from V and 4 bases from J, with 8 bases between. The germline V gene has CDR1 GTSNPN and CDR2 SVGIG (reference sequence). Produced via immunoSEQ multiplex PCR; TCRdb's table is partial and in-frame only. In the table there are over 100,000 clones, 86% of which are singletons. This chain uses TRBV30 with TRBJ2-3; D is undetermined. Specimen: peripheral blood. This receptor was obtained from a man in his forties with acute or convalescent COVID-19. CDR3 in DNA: TGTGCCTGGAGTGTATTCATTTCAGATACGCAGTATTTT. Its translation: CAWSVFISDTQYF.